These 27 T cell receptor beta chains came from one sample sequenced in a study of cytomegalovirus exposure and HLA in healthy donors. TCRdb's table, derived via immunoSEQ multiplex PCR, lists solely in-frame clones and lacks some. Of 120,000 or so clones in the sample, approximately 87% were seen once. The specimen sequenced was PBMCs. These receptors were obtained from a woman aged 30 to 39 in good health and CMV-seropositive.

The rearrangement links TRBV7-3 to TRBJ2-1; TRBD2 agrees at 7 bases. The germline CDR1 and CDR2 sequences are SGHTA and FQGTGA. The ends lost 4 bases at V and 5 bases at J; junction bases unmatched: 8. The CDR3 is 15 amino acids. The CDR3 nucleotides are TGTGCCAGCAGCTCCGTCGGAGCGGGGCACAATGAGCAGTTCTTC. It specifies CASSSVGAGHNEQFF.

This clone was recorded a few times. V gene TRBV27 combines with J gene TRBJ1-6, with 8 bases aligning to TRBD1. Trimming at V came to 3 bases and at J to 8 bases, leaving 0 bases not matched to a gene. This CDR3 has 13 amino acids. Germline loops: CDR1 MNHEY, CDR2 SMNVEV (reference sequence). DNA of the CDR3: TGTGCCAGCAGTTTCAGGGGGCATTCACCCCTCCACTTT. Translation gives CASSFRGHSPLHF.

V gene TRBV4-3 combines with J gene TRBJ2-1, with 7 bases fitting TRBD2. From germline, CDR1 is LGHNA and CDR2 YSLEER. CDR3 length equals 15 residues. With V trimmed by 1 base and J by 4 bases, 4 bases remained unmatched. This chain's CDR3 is CASSQVAGEYNEQFF. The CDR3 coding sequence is TGCGCCAGCAGCCAAGTTGCGGGGGAGTACAATGAGCAGTTCTTC.

CDR3 amino acids: CASSPLAVITDTQYF. CDR3 bases: TGTGCCAGCAGCCCCTTAGCGGTTATAACAGATACGCAGTATTTT. V gene TRBV7-2 combines with J gene TRBJ2-3; maybe TRBD2 (6 bases). Trimming removed 5 bases from V and 3 bases from J, with 15 bases in between. Germline V CDR1 and CDR2: SGHTA, FQGNSA. The CDR3 has 15 amino acids.

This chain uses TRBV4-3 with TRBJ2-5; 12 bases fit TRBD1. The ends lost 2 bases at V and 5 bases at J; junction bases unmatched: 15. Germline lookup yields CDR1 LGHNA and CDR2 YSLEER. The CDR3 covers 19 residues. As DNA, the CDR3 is TGCGCCAGCAGCCAATCACTTCCGGGACAGGGGGCGAGTGAGGAGACCCAGTACTTC. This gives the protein CASSQSLPGQGASEETQYF.

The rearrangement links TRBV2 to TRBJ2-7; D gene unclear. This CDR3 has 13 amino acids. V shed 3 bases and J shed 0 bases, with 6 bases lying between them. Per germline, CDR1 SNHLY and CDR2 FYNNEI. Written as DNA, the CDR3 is TGTGCCAGCAGTGACCAGAACTCCTACGAGCAGTACTTC. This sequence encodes CASSDQNSYEQYF. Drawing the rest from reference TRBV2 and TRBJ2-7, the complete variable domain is EPEVTQTPSHQVTQMGQEVILRCVPISNHLYFYWYRQILGQKVEFLVSFYNNEISEKSEIFDDQFSVERPDGSNFTLKIRSTKLEDSAMYFCASSDQNSYEQYFGPGTRLTVT.

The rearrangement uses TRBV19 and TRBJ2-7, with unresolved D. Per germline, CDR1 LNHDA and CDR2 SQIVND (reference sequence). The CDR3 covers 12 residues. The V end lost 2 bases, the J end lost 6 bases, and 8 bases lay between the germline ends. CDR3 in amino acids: CASSIFGAEQYF. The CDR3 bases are TGTGCCAGTAGTATATTTGGAGCCGAGCAGTACTTC. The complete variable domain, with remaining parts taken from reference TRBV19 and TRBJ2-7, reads DGGITQSPKYLFRKEGQNVTLSCEQNLNHDAMYWYRQDPGQGLRLIYYSQIVNDFQKGDIAEGYSVSREKKESFPLTVTSAQKNPTAFYLCASSIFGAEQYFGPGTRLTVT.

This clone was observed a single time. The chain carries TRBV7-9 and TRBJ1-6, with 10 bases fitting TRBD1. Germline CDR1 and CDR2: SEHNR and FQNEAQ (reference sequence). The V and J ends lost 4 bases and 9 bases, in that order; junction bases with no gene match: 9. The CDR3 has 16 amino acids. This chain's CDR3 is CASSSLTGTGVSPLHF. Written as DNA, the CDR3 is TGTGCCAGCAGCTCGTTGACCGGGACAGGGGTTTCACCCCTCCACTTT.

CDR3 in amino acids: CASRDEMEDTEAFF. The CDR3 DNA reads as TGCGCCAGCAGGGACGAAATGGAGGACACTGAAGCTTTCTTT. V is TRBV5-1 and J is TRBJ1-1; D gene uncertain. CDR1 is SGHRS and CDR2 is YFSETQ in the germline V gene. V gave up 5 bases and J gave up 3 bases, with 14 bases separating them. The CDR3 loop spans 14 amino acids. Together with reference TRBV5-1 and TRBJ1-1, the CDR3 gives the full variable domain: KAGVTQTPRYLIKTRGQQVTLSCSPISGHRSVSWYQQTPGQGLQFLFEYFSETQRNKGNFPGRFSGRQFSNSRSEMNVSTLELGDSALYLCASRDEMEDTEAFFGQGTRLTVV.

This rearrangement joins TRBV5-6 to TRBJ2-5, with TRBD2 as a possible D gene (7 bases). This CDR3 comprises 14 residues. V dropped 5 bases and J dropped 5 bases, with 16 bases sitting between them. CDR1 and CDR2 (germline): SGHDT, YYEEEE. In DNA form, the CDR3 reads TGTGCCAGCAGGTGGCGGGGGCGAGGGGAGACCCAGTACTTC. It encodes CASRWRGRGETQYF.

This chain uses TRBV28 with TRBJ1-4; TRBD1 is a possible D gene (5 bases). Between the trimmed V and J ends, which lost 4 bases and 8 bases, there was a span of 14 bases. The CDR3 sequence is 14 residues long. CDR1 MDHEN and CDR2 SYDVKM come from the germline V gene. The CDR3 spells CASSYGTYGEKLFF. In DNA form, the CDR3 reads TGTGCCAGCAGTTACGGGACTTACGGGGAAAAACTGTTTTTT. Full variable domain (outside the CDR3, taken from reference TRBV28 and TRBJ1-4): DVKVTQSSRYLVKRTGEKVFLECVQDMDHENMFWYRQDPGLGLRLIYFSYDVKMKEKGDIPEGYSVSREKKERFSLILESASTNQTSMYLCASSYGTYGEKLFFGSGTQLSVL.

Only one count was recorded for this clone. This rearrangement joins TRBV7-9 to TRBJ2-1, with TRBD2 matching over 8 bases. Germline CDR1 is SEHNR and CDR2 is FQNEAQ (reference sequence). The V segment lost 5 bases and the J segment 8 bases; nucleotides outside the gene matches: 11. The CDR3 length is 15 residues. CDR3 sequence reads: CASSNPRGGGDEQFF. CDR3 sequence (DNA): TGTGCCAGCAGCAACCCTCGGGGGGGTGGGGATGAGCAGTTCTTC.

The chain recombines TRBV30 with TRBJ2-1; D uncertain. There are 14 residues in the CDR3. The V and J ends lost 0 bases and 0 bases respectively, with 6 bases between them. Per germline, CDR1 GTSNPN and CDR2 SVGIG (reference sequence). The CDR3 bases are TGTGCCTGGAGTGTACACCTCTCCTACAATGAGCAGTTCTTC. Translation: CAWSVHLSYNEQFF.

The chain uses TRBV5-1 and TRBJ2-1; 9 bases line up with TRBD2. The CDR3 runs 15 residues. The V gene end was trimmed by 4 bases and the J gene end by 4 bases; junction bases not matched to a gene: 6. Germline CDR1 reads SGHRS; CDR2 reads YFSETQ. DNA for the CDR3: TGCGCCAGCAGCCGGGGGACTAGCCGATACAATGAGCAGTTCTTC. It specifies CASSRGTSRYNEQFF.

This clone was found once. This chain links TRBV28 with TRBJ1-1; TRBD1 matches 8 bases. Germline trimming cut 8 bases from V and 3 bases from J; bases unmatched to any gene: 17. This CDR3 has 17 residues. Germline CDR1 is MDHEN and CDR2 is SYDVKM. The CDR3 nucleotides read TGTGCCAGCCGAACGACAGGGGATTGGGGACGGGACACTGAAGCTTTCTTT. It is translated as CASRTTGDWGRDTEAFF.

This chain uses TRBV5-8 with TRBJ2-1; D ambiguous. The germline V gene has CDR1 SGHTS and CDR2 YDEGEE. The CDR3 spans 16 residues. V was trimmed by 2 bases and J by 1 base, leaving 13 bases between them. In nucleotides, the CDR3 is TGTGCCAGCAGCTTTACCAGGTTGAATTCCTACAATGAGCAGTTCTTC. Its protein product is CASSFTRLNSYNEQFF.

CDR3 DNA: TGTGCCAGCAGCCAAACCAATTCCGGGACACCCAGGGACTATGGCTACACCTTC. It specifies CASSQTNSGTPRDYGYTF. The rearrangement links TRBV4-2 to TRBJ1-2; the D gene is possibly TRBD1 (6 bases). The CDR3 loop spans 18 amino acids. V lost 2 bases and J 3 bases, leaving 22 bases between the germline ends. The germline CDR1 and CDR2 sequences are LGHNA and YNFKEQ.

The CDR3 region has the DNA TGTGCCAGCAGCTTGGAAGGGACAGGGGGGGAAAAACTGTTTTTT. Translated, it gives CASSLEGTGGEKLFF. The J gene is TRBJ1-4, the V gene TRBV5-4; 11 nucleotides align to TRBD1. Trimming took 0 bases from V and 8 from J; bases not matched to a gene: 3. The CDR3 extends over 15 amino acids. From germline, CDR1 is SGHNT and CDR2 YYREEE (reference sequence). The full variable domain, its missing parts supplied by reference TRBV5-4 and TRBJ1-4, is ETGVTQSPTHLIKTRGQQVTLRCSSQSGHNTVSWYQQALGQGPQFIFQYYREEENGRGNFPPRFSGLQFPNYSSELNVNALELDDSALYLCASSLEGTGGEKLFFGSGTQLSVL.

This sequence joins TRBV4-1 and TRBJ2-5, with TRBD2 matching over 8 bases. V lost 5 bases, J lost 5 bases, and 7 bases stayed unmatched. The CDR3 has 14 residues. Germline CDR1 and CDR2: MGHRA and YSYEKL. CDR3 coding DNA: TGCGCCAGCAGCTCGTTCGGGGGGGTGGAGACCCAGTACTTC. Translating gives CASSSFGGVETQYF.

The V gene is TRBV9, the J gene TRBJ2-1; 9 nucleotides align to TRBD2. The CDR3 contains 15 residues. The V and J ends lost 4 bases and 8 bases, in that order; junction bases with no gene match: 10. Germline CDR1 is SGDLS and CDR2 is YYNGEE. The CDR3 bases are TGTGCCAGCAGCCCCCTCGCGGGGGGGGGCCATGAGCAGTTCTTC. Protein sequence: CASSPLAGGGHEQFF.

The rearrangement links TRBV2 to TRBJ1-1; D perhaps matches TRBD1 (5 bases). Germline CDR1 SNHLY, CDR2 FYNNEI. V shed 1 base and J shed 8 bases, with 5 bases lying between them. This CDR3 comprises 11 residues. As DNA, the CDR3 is TGTGCCAGCAGTGAAGGGACAGAAGCTTTCTTT. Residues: CASSEGTEAFF.

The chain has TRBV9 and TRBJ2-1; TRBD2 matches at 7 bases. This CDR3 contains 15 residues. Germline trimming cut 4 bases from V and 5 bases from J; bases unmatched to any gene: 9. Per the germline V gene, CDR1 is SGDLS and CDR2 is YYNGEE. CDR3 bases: TGTGCCAGCAGCAGTGGACTAGTCTCGCACAATGAGCAGTTCTTC. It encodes CASSSGLVSHNEQFF.

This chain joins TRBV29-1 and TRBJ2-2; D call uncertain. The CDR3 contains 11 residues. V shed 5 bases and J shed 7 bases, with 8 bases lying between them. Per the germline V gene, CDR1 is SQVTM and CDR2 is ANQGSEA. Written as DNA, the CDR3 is TGCAGCGTTACTCTTGGCGGGGAGCTGTTTTTT. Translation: CSVTLGGELFF.

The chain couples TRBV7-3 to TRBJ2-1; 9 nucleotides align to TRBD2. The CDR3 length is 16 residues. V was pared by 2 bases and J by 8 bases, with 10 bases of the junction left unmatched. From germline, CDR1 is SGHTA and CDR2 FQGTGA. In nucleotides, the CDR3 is TGTGCCAGCAGCTTAGTGTGGCGGGAGGGCCTCTATGAGCAGTTCTTC. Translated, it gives CASSLVWREGLYEQFF.

The CDR3 protein is CASRTGLTTEAFF. The CDR3 region has the DNA TGTGCCAGTAGAACAGGGTTAACCACTGAAGCTTTCTTT. V and J are TRBV19 and TRBJ1-1, with D possibly matching TRBD1 (6 bases). Per the germline V gene, CDR1 is LNHDA and CDR2 is SQIVND (reference sequence). This CDR3 contains 13 residues. V was cut by 6 bases and J by 4 bases, with 12 bases left in between.

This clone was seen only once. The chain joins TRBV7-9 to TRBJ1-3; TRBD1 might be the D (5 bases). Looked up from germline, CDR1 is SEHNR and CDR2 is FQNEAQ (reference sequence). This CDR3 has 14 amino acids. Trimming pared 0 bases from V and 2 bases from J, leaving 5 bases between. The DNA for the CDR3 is TGTGCCAGCAGCTTAGCAGGGGCTGGAAACACCATATATTTT. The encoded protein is CASSLAGAGNTIYF. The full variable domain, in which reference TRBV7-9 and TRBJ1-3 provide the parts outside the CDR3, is DTGVSQNPRHKITKRGQNVTFRCDPISEHNRLYWYRQTLGQGPEFLTYFQNEAQLEKSRLLSDRFSAERPKGSFSTLEIQRTEQGDSAMYLCASSLAGAGNTIYFGEGSWLTVV.

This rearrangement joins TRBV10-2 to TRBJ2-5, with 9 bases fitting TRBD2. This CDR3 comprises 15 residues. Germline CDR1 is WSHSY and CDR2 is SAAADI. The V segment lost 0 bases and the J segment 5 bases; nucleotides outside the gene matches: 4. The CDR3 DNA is TGCGCCAGCAGTGAGTCGCTAGCGGGGTTGGAGACCCAGTACTTC. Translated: CASSESLAGLETQYF.